A selection of T cell receptor beta chains follows, all from one sample in a study of T cell responses to AZD1222 COVID-19 vaccine. Generated by immunoSEQ multiplex PCR, the TCRdb table keeps only in-frame clones and is missing some. The sample consists of about 140,000 clones, more than 80% of them appearing once. The source was peripheral blood, collected on day 0 of AZD1222 vaccination. The receptors originated from an adult in good health. Both conserved end residues are part of each CDR3. Rows may omit the clone size; those that give it use once, few, many or a size class.

14 | - | TRBV5-6 | CASSLGPTDQPQHF
14 | - | TRBV2 | CASQSGLASYEQYF
15 | - | TRBV28 | CASSFAFAGPYEQYF
15 | - | TRBV28 | CASSFVGAGGEKLFF
14 | - | TRBV30 | CAWTRRGRYNEQFF
15 | - | TRBV7-9 | CASSPWTGDNEKLFF
12 | once | TRBV7-3 | CASSPSGGEQFF
14 | - | TRBV28 | CASRQGALGNTIYF
16 | - | TRBV27 | CASSFKGGFSGNTIYF
13 | - | TRBV2 | CASSSLQVTGYTF
14 | - | TRBV9 | CASSGLGDVGELFF
16 | - | TRBV23-1 | CASNHPGVSGKNIQYF
15 | few | TRBV19 | CASSSTGDRTYEQYF
13 | - | TRBV19 | CASSAVFNEKLFF
13 | - | TRBV27 | CASSHGGQGGYTF
14 | - | TRBV28 | CASSFGTLNTEAFF
10 | - | TRBV20-1 | CSAPPFEQFF
15 | - | TRBV5-4 | CASSLGTGPGNTIYF
13 | - | TRBV6-5 | CASSHQGNSPLHF
12 | - | TRBV7-9 | CASSLSNQPQHF
15 | many | TRBV3-1/TRBV3-2 | CASSQRRGLGNTIYF
16 | - | TRBV11-2 | CASSPRQGRNGNTIYF
17 | once | TRBV28 | CASSSGTAFPTNEKLFF
16 | - | TRBV10-3 | CAISESTGGLNTEAFF
14 | - | TRBV18 | CASSPMSGEEKLFF
14 | - | TRBV6-5 | CASSLGRTNTEAFF
14 | few | TRBV27 | CASRRQGSGQPQHF
12 | once | TRBV3-1/TRBV3-2 | CASSQGGRTQYF
12 | - | TRBV2 | CASGGKAYEQYF
14 | - | TRBV30 | CAWSGIRSFYGYTF
15 | few | TRBV4-1 | CASSHENRIYYEQYF
15 | once | TRBV28 | CASIPSFGVNSPLHF
15 | - | TRBV7-9 | CASSPADRNNSPLHF